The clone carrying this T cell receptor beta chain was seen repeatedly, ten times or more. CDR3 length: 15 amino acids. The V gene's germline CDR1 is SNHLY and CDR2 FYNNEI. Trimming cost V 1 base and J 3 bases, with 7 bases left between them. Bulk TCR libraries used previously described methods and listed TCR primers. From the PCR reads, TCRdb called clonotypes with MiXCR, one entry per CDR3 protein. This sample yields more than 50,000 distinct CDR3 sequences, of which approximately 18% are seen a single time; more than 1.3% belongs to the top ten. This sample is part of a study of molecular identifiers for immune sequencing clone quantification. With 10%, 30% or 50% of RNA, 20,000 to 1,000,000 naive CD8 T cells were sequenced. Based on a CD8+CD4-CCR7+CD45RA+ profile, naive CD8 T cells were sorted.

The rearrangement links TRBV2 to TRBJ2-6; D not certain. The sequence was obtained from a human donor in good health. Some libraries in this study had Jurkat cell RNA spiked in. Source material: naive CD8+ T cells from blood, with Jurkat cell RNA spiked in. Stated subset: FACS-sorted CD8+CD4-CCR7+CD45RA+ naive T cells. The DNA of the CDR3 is TGTGCCAGCAGTGAAGGGGCTGGTGGGGCCAACGTCCTGACTTTC. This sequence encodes CASSEGAGGANVLTF.